Following are 6 T cell receptor beta chains from one sample sequenced in a study of blood T cells in healthy people across ages. Next came a second PCR, run for about 6 to 12 cycles, which used a sample-barcoded 5' primer along with a J-beta primer mix. TCRdb itself ran the 5' RACE reads through MiXCR, one entry per CDR3 protein. The sample gives roughly 700,000 distinct CDR3 sequences, around 48% of which show up once; roughly 34% is in the top ten. Sequencing was done on a sample of blood. The receptors here all came from an older woman in good health.

The gene calls are TRBV4-2 and TRBJ2-1; 8 nucleotides match TRBD2. Germline V gene lookup returns CDR1 LGHNA and CDR2 YNFKEQ. This CDR3 is built from 17 residues. Trimming removed 0 bases from V and 2 bases from J; junction bases left unmatched: 6. CDR3 protein: CASSQEDSGIPYNEQFF. DNA of the CDR3: TGTGCCAGCAGCCAAGAGGATAGCGGGATCCCCTACAATGAGCAGTTCTTC.

The chain recombines TRBV29-1 with TRBJ2-1; unclear D gene. V was cut by 5 bases and J by 3 bases, with 11 bases left in between. The germline V gene encodes CDR1 SQVTM and CDR2 ANQGSEA. The CDR3 extends over 13 amino acids. CDR3 residues: CSVRVSIYNEQFF. DNA for the CDR3: TGCAGCGTTCGGGTCAGTATCTACAATGAGCAGTTCTTC.

The CDR3 spells CASSGVSGETQYF. The CDR3 bases are TGTGCCAGCAGCGGCGTTAGTGGAGAGACCCAGTACTTC. V gene TRBV14 combines with J gene TRBJ2-5; D call uncertain. The CDR3 contains 13 residues. Germline loops: CDR1 SGHDN, CDR2 FVKESK. The V end was cut by 5 bases, the J end by 4 bases, with 11 bases between.

This clonotype came up many times. V gene TRBV7-2 combines with J gene TRBJ2-7; D is uncertain. Trimming cost V 1 base and J 4 bases, with 8 bases left between them. CDR3 size: 13 residues. Germline V gene data show CDR1 as SGHTA and CDR2 as FQGNSA. This CDR3 is CASSLGRAYEQYF. CDR3 nucleotides: TGTGCCAGCAGCTTAGGAAGAGCGTACGAGCAGTACTTC.

J is TRBJ2-5 and V is TRBV20-1; 8 bases map to TRBD2. The V gene's germline CDR1 is DFQATT and CDR2 SNEGSKA (reference sequence). This CDR3 is built from 15 residues. Losses at the gene ends were 4 bases for V and 3 bases for J; bases not matched to a gene: 10. The CDR3 is CSATTGLGGKETQYF. CDR3 nucleotide sequence: TGCAGTGCTACCACGGGACTAGGTGGCAAAGAGACCCAGTACTTC.

The V gene is TRBV4-3, the J gene TRBJ2-5; TRBD2 matches at 7 bases. Losses at the gene ends were 1 base for V and 5 bases for J; bases not matched to a gene: 7. Germline CDR1 reads LGHNA; CDR2 reads YSLEER. This CDR3 is built from 15 residues. In nucleotides, the CDR3 is TGCGCCAGCAGCCAAGCCCGGGACGGGGGGGAGACCCAGTACTTC. Encoded protein: CASSQARDGGETQYF.